Each of the 25 T cell receptor beta chains below was sequenced from the same sample in a study of T cells in narcolepsy. The repertoire was sequenced with immunoSEQ multiplex PCR; TCRdb's copy has only in-frame clones and lacks some. The sample contains tens of thousands of clones, 84% of which appear only once. The sequenced sample consisted of CD45RA- memory CD4+ T cells from PBMCs. The source of these receptors is a human donor with narcolepsy.

V usage is TRBV29-1 and J usage is TRBJ2-5, with D perhaps TRBD2 (6 bases). Germline CDR1 SQVTM, CDR2 ANQGSEA. V lost 7 bases to trimming and J lost 4 bases, with 19 bases between them. This CDR3 region has 14 residues. The CDR3 is CSAAPGLILETQYF. The CDR3 region has the DNA TGCAGCGCCGCCCCGGGACTCATTTTAGAGACCCAGTACTTC.

The rearrangement uses TRBV6-5 and TRBJ1-6; unclear D gene. V was cut by 6 bases and J by 7 bases, with 13 bases left in between. CDR1 and CDR2 (germline): MNHEY, SVGAGI. This CDR3 is built from 14 residues. Written as DNA, the CDR3 is TGTGCCAGCAGCTGGACTGCGCCCAATTCACCCCTCCACTTT. This encodes CASSWTAPNSPLHF.

The rearrangement uses TRBV6-5 and TRBJ2-3, with 7 bases fitting TRBD1. In germline, CDR1 is MNHEY, CDR2 SVGAGI. V was clipped by 5 bases and J by 0 bases; unmatched bases: 5. This CDR3 has 15 residues. The CDR3 coding sequence is TGTGCCAGCAGTGGGGGACAGCCTAGCACAGATACGCAGTATTTT. It specifies CASSGGQPSTDTQYF.

A few counts support this clone. The CDR3 region is CASSLGTGRPGANVLTF. CDR3 bases: TGTGCCAGCAGCTTAGGGACAGGGAGACCTGGGGCCAACGTCCTGACTTTC. The chain recombines TRBV7-8 with TRBJ2-6; 8 nucleotides agree with TRBD1. Per the germline V gene, CDR1 is SGHVS and CDR2 is FQNEAQ. J was trimmed by 2 bases and V by 1 base; bases with no gene match: 4. The CDR3 is 17 residues long.

The chain couples TRBV7-2 to TRBJ1-2, with 8 bases matching TRBD1. The V gene's germline CDR1 is SGHTA and CDR2 FQGNSA. With 7 bases clipped from V and 6 bases from J, the junction kept 13 bases outside the gene matches. CDR3 length: 15 amino acids. The CDR3 region is CASTTWNRGGNGYTF. The CDR3 DNA sequence: TGTGCCAGCACCACGTGGAACAGGGGGGGAAATGGCTACACCTTC. Full variable domain (outside the CDR3, taken from reference TRBV7-2 and TRBJ1-2): GAGVSQSPSNKVTEKGKDVELRCDPISGHTALYWYRQSLGQGLEFLIYFQGNSAPDKSGLPSDRFSAERTGGSVSTLTIQRTQQEDSAVYLCASTTWNRGGNGYTFGSGTRLTVV.

This clone has just a few counts. CDR3 DNA: TGTGCCAGCAGTTTACGCTATGAAGCTTTCTTT. This translates into CASSLRYEAFF. The chain has TRBV28 and TRBJ1-1; the D is unclear. From germline, CDR1 is MDHEN and CDR2 SYDVKM. This CDR3 is 11 amino acids long. Trimming cost V 2 bases and J 7 bases, with 5 bases left between them.

This chain joins TRBV4-1 and TRBJ1-1; D not certain. The CDR3 is 15 amino acids. Trimming left V 1 base short and J 0 bases short, with 9 bases between. In germline, CDR1 is MGHRA, CDR2 YSYEKL. This chain's CDR3 is CASSQVTGVNTEAFF. In DNA form, the CDR3 reads TGCGCCAGCAGCCAAGTCACGGGCGTGAACACTGAAGCTTTCTTT.

This clone was counted once. The genes are TRBV2 and TRBJ2-2, with TRBD2 matching over 7 bases. Per the germline V gene, CDR1 is SNHLY and CDR2 is FYNNEI. The CDR3 runs 16 residues. The J segment lost 2 bases and the V segment lost 6 bases, leaving 9 bases of the junction unmatched. CDR3 region: CASRPGGGANTGELFF. In DNA form, the CDR3 reads TGTGCCAGCAGACCTGGCGGGGGAGCTAACACCGGGGAGCTGTTTTTT.

This chain links TRBV5-1 with TRBJ1-2, with TRBD1 matching over 10 bases. This CDR3 comprises 16 residues. The germline CDR1 and CDR2 sequences are SGHRS and YFSETQ. Trimming removed 4 bases from V and 4 bases from J; junction bases left unmatched: 10. DNA for the CDR3: TGCGCCAGCAGCCCGGCCGGGGACAGGGGAGGCTATGGCTACACCTTC. Its protein product is CASSPAGDRGGYGYTF.

Of note for this clone: Other nucleotide sequences in the sample specify the same CDR3. The V gene is TRBV2, the J gene TRBJ1-4; D perhaps matches TRBD1 (6 bases). Trimming stripped 5 bases from V and 0 bases from J, with 13 bases between. The CDR3 covers 16 residues. Per the germline V gene, CDR1 is SNHLY and CDR2 is FYNNEI. In nucleotides, the CDR3 is TGTGCCAGCAGTTACGGGACACCCTCAACTAATGAAAAACTGTTTTTT. Translating gives CASSYGTPSTNEKLFF.

The chain employs TRBV5-4 and TRBJ2-1; 7 positions match TRBD1. The V gene's germline CDR1 is SGHNT and CDR2 YYREEE (reference sequence). The V segment lost 4 bases and the J segment 1 base; nucleotides outside the gene matches: 5. This CDR3 spans 15 amino acids. CDR3 nucleotides: TGTGCCAGCAGCCACGACAGGGCTTCCTACAATGAGCAGTTCTTC. It is translated as CASSHDRASYNEQFF.

V and J are TRBV27 and TRBJ1-1; tentatively, D is TRBD1 (5 bases). Trimming cost V 8 bases and J 8 bases, with 18 bases left between them. CDR1 is MNHEY and CDR2 is SMNVEV in the germline V gene (reference sequence). There are 13 residues in the CDR3. The CDR3 here is CASYSTARGEAFF. In DNA form, the CDR3 reads TGTGCCAGCTACTCGACAGCTAGGGGAGAAGCTTTCTTT.

The CDR3 protein is CASSPGGTSTDTQYF. The CDR3, as DNA: TGTGCCAGCAGCCCCGGGGGGACTAGCACAGATACGCAGTATTTT. The J gene is TRBJ2-3, the V gene TRBV7-9; 7 bases map to TRBD2. Germline CDR1 SEHNR, CDR2 FQNEAQ (reference sequence). CDR3 length equals 15 residues. The junction had 5 bases not matched to a gene; V was cut back by 5 bases and J by 0 bases.

This clone was detected only once. This sample also contains other DNA sequences that code for the same CDR3. This chain links TRBV19 with TRBJ1-5; D is possibly TRBD1 (5 bases). This CDR3 is 13 amino acids long. V lost 9 bases and J lost 4, with 13 bases in between. In germline, CDR1 is LNHDA, CDR2 SQIVND (reference sequence). This chain's CDR3 is CASKGPLNQPQHF. CDR3 DNA: TGTGCCAGCAAGGGACCACTGAATCAGCCCCAGCATTTT.

CDR3 in DNA: TGTGCCAGCAGCACTAGCGGACCCAATGAGCAGTTCTTC. Translating gives CASSTSGPNEQFF. The V and J genes are TRBV7-8 and TRBJ2-1, with 8 positions matching TRBD2. This CDR3 is 13 amino acids long. Per the germline V gene, CDR1 is SGHVS and CDR2 is FQNEAQ. V lost 5 bases, J lost 6 bases, and 3 bases stayed unmatched. The whole variable domain, remainder taken from reference TRBV7-8 and TRBJ2-1, is GAGVSQSPRYKVAKRGQDVALRCDPISGHVSLFWYQQALGQGPEFLTYFQNEAQLDKSGLPSDRFFAERPEGSVSTLKIQRTQQEDSAVYLCASSTSGPNEQFFGPGTRLTVL.

This clone was recorded a few times. V usage is TRBV19 and J usage is TRBJ1-5; D unresolved. Looked up from germline, CDR1 is LNHDA and CDR2 is SQIVND (reference sequence). This CDR3 has 14 residues. V was clipped by 3 bases and J by 3 bases, with 9 bases between them. DNA of the CDR3: TGTGCCAGTAGTATTGGGCAGTACAATCAGCCCCAGCATTTT. Protein sequence: CASSIGQYNQPQHF.

The genes are TRBV6-5 and TRBJ1-1; the D gene is possibly TRBD1 (6 bases). The V and J ends lost 6 bases and 0 bases respectively, with 11 bases between them. Germline loops: CDR1 MNHEY, CDR2 SVGAGI. This CDR3 is 14 amino acids long. CDR3 loop: CASRDRAVNTEAFF. As DNA, the CDR3 is TGTGCCAGCAGGGACAGAGCTGTGAACACTGAAGCTTTCTTT.

The V call is TRBV5-1, the J call TRBJ2-7; D is uncertain. The germline V gene has CDR1 SGHRS and CDR2 YFSETQ. The CDR3 runs to 14 residues. The V end was cut by 5 bases, the J end by 1 base, with 13 bases between. In DNA, the CDR3 is TGCGCCAGCAGGGCGTCTAGGGAATCCTACGAGCAGTACTTC. Protein sequence: CASRASRESYEQYF.

This rearrangement joins TRBV28 to TRBJ1-2, with D uncertain. Trimming removed 4 bases from V and 4 bases from J, with 4 bases in between. In germline, CDR1 is MDHEN, CDR2 SYDVKM. The CDR3 has 11 residues. In nucleotides, the CDR3 is TGTGCCAGCAGTTCCCGCTATGGCTACACCTTC. Its protein product is CASSSRYGYTF.

This chain uses TRBV15 with TRBJ2-3; the D call may be TRBD1 or TRBD2 (5 bases each). The CDR3 has 14 residues. V lost 3 bases to trimming and J lost 6 bases, with 13 bases between them. Germline CDR1 reads LNHNV; CDR2 reads YYDKDF (reference sequence). CDR3 protein: CATSRGEGVDTQYF. CDR3 nucleotides: TGTGCCACCAGCAGGGGGGAAGGTGTGGATACGCAGTATTTT.

The CDR3 sequence is CASSLNQGANTEAFF. The CDR3 DNA follows: TGTGCCAGCAGCTTAAACCAGGGAGCCAACACTGAAGCTTTCTTT. The genes are TRBV11-1 and TRBJ1-1, with D perhaps matching TRBD1 (5 bases). Germline CDR1 and CDR2: SGHAT and FQDESV (reference sequence). CDR3 length: 15 amino acids. V lost 2 bases and J 2 bases, leaving 12 bases between the germline ends.

This chain connects TRBV19 to TRBJ1-4, with TRBD1 identical over 9 bases. Germline V gene lookup returns CDR1 LNHDA and CDR2 SQIVND (reference sequence). This CDR3 is built from 17 residues. Trimming took 5 bases from V and 7 from J; bases not matched to a gene: 14. The CDR3 coding sequence is TGTGCCAGTAGTTTTCGGACAGGGGCCGTCGGGACTGAAAAACTGTTTTTT. It encodes CASSFRTGAVGTEKLFF.

This clone has just a few counts. The chain employs TRBV27 and TRBJ2-7, with a weak D call TRBD2 (6 bases). Germline CDR1 MNHEY, CDR2 SMNVEV (reference sequence). This CDR3 spans 14 amino acids. V was cut by 6 bases and J by 5 bases, with 17 bases left in between. The CDR3 region has the DNA TGTGCCAGCAGAGGAGGGGACTTAGTGGACGAGCAGTACTTC. Translated: CASRGGDLVDEQYF.

J is TRBJ2-3 and V is TRBV5-1, with D unresolved. Trimming removed 4 bases at V and 2 bases at J, with 8 bases between. The CDR3 has 13 residues. CDR1 and CDR2 (germline): SGHRS, YFSETQ. CDR3 sequence: CASSRVLTDTQYF. The CDR3 bases are TGCGCCAGCAGCCGGGTTCTCACAGATACGCAGTATTTT. The whole variable domain, filled in from reference TRBV5-1 and TRBJ2-3, reads KAGVTQTPRYLIKTRGQQVTLSCSPISGHRSVSWYQQTPGQGLQFLFEYFSETQRNKGNFPGRFSGRQFSNSRSEMNVSTLELGDSALYLCASSRVLTDTQYFGPGTRLTVL.

The chain uses TRBV7-9 and TRBJ2-7; TRBD1 is a possible D gene (5 bases). The CDR3 covers 13 residues. CDR1 is SEHNR, CDR2 FQNEAQ, per germline (reference sequence). V dropped 5 bases and J dropped 3 bases, with 11 bases sitting between them. The CDR3 loop reads CASSVDSNYEQYF. The CDR3 nucleotides read TGTGCCAGCAGCGTTGACAGTAACTACGAGCAGTACTTC.